This TCR beta chain derives from a study of blood T cell repertoires in COVID-19. Study overall: Acute-phase and convalescent COVID-19 samples originated in the United States, Italy and Spain.

Those enrolled, adults aged 18 to 89 years, came from roughly 23 US areas. Clinical history reported by participants formed the basis on which cohorts were assigned. V shed 0 bases, J shed 11 bases, and the junction held 3 bases outside the gene matches. Germline-derived CDR1 and CDR2 are MNHNS and SASEGT. This CDR3 is 12 amino acids long. Authors' data handling: Cell counts per sample came from amplifying reference gene primers. Profiled with immunoSEQ multiplex PCR; TCRdb holds only in-frame clones, not every one. Clonal size and the V and J genes are those of that table, whereas D and trimming came from the DNA. The table includes around 320,000 clones, 85% to 90% detected once.

The sequenced material came from PBMCs or T cells enriched from blood (not recorded which). The sequence derives from a woman aged 18-29 years with acute COVID-19. V usage is TRBV6-1 and J usage is TRBJ1-2; 7 positions agree with TRBD1. In DNA form, the CDR3 reads TGTGCCAGCAGTGAAGCAGGGGGCAGGTACACCTTC. Its translation: CASSEAGGRYTF.